These 11 T cell receptor beta chains were all obtained from the same sample, sequenced in a study of T cells in Graves' hyperthyroidism and ophthalmopathy. RNA transcripts gave rise to amplified TCR beta CDR3 regions. TCR CDR3 underwent first-round RT-PCR with the HTBI primer set. TCRdb analysed the multiplex PCR reads with MiXCR anew, one entry per CDR3 protein. The table includes about 160,000 distinct CDR3 sequences, 9.4% detected once. Sequences were obtained from blood. The receptors derive from a woman under 30 with Graves' hyperthyroidism that later progressed to Graves' ophthalmopathy.

This clonotype was seen repeatedly, ten times or more. The chain uses TRBV7-6 and TRBJ2-7; 11 positions agree with TRBD2. The V gene end was trimmed by 1 base and the J gene end by 2 bases; junction bases not matched to a gene: 1. CDR3 size: 15 residues. CDR1 is SGHVS, CDR2 FNYEAQ, per germline. The CDR3 DNA follows: TGTGCCAGCAGCTTAGGTAGCGGGGGGGCCTACGAGCAGTACTTC. Residues: CASSLGSGGAYEQYF.

This clonotype was counted between two and nine times. The V call is TRBV5-1, the J call TRBJ2-2; D may be TRBD2 (6 bases). V was trimmed by 3 bases and J by 2 bases, leaving 11 bases between them. The CDR3 is 15 residues long. Germline V gene data show CDR1 as SGHRS and CDR2 as YFSETQ. CDR3 in amino acids: CASSYTSSNTGELFF. The CDR3 DNA is TGCGCCAGCAGCTATACTAGCTCTAACACCGGGGAGCTGTTTTTT.

This clonotype was recorded many times. V and J are TRBV5-5 and TRBJ1-1, with D possibly TRBD1 on 6 matching bases. V shed 4 bases and J shed 2 bases, with 21 bases lying between them. Germline V lookup: CDR1 SGHKS, CDR2 YYEKEE (reference sequence). This CDR3 region has 17 residues. CDR3 protein: CASSQSPRGMGNTEAFF. The CDR3 region has the DNA TGTGCCAGCAGCCAAAGCCCCAGGGGAATGGGCAACACTGAAGCTTTCTTT.

This clonotype was counted a few times. V is TRBV10-3 and J is TRBJ1-5; D gene uncertain. Germline loops: CDR1 ENHRY, CDR2 SYGVKD. The CDR3 runs 13 residues. V was trimmed by 4 bases and J by 3 bases, leaving 7 bases between them. The CDR3 spells CAISGADNQPQHF. The DNA for the CDR3 is TGTGCCATCAGTGGGGCGGACAATCAGCCCCAGCATTTT.

This clonotype came up many times. This sequence joins TRBV6-1 and TRBJ1-2, with 8 bases that match TRBD1. The germline V gene has CDR1 MNHNS and CDR2 SASEGT. V shed 7 bases, J shed 8 bases, and the junction held 9 bases outside the gene matches. The CDR3 extends over 13 amino acids. The CDR3, as DNA: TGTGCCAGCATGGAGACAGGGGCTTTCGGCTACACCTTC. This translates into CASMETGAFGYTF.

This clonotype was picked up many times. The chain is built from TRBV25-1 and TRBJ1-1; D uncertain. There are 13 residues in the CDR3. V was clipped by 6 bases and J by 6 bases, with 14 bases between them. CDR1 MGHDK and CDR2 SYGVNS come from the germline V gene. CDR3 protein: CASRRDRIAEAFF. The DNA of the CDR3 is TGTGCCAGCAGACGAGATAGGATCGCTGAAGCTTTCTTT.

Many counts were recorded for this clonotype. The chain joins TRBV28 to TRBJ1-3, with D possibly matching TRBD1 (6 bases). The V end was cut by 3 bases, the J end by 0 bases, with 9 bases between. The CDR3 sequence is 15 residues long. From germline, CDR1 is MDHEN and CDR2 SYDVKM. CDR3 in amino acids: CASSLWDISGNTIYF. Written as DNA, the CDR3 is TGTGCCAGCAGTTTGTGGGACATCTCTGGAAACACCATATATTTT.

The rearrangement links TRBV4-1 to TRBJ2-7; D remains unclear. Trimming stripped 5 bases from V and 6 bases from J, with 11 bases between. The CDR3 extends over 12 amino acids. Germline loops: CDR1 MGHRA, CDR2 YSYEKL. The CDR3 DNA follows: TGCGCCAGCAGCGGTGACCCGGGCGAGCAGTACTTC. It yields the protein CASSGDPGEQYF.

The chain couples TRBV4-1 to TRBJ1-1; D is unresolved. The germline V gene encodes CDR1 MGHRA and CDR2 YSYEKL. V was clipped by 5 bases and J by 4 bases, with 11 bases between them. CDR3 length: 13 amino acids. The CDR3 nucleotides are TGCGCCAGCAGCGACGTAATTGGCACTGAAGCTTTCTTT. Translation: CASSDVIGTEAFF.

This clonotype was picked up many times. The CDR3 loop is CASSYKGGRETQYF. The CDR3 DNA reads as TGTGCCAGCAGTTATAAGGGGGGCCGGGAGACCCAGTACTTC. This sequence joins TRBV6-5 and TRBJ2-5, with D perhaps assigned TRBD1 or TRBD2 (6 bases each). V lost 3 bases, J lost 5 bases, and 13 bases lay in between. This CDR3 has 14 residues. Looked up from germline, CDR1 is MNHEY and CDR2 is SVGAGI.

The sample holds many counts of this clonotype. This chain connects TRBV30 to TRBJ2-3, with 10 bases identical to TRBD2. The CDR3 sequence is 13 residues long. Germline V lookup: CDR1 GTSNPN, CDR2 SVGIG (reference sequence). The junction had 4 bases not matched to a gene; V was cut back by 4 bases and J by 6 bases. The CDR3 nucleotides are TGTGCCTGGACTAGCGGGAGTGGGGATACGCAGTATTTT. Translation: CAWTSGSGDTQYF.